Each of the 10 T cell receptor beta chains below was sequenced from the same sample in a study of cytomegalovirus exposure and HLA in healthy donors. Vbeta (60) and Jbeta (13) primers were used in the PCR. Profiled with immunoSEQ multiplex PCR; TCRdb holds only in-frame clones, not every one. The data show about 40,000 clones, over 55% seen once. The source material was PBMCs. The origin of the receptors is a man aged 55 to 69 in good health and CMV-seropositive.

The gene calls are TRBV7-9 and TRBJ2-7; 8 positions agree with TRBD1. V shed 1 base and J 5 bases; nucleotides not matched to a gene: 7. The CDR3 length is 15 residues. Germline values: CDR1 SEHNR, CDR2 FQNEAQ (reference sequence). Here the CDR3 reads CASSLGQGKMNEQYF. CDR3 nucleotide sequence: TGTGCCAGCAGCTTAGGACAGGGGAAAATGAACGAGCAGTACTTC.

This clone was seen a single time. This chain uses TRBV5-1 with TRBJ2-7; maybe TRBD1 (6 bases). There are 14 residues in the CDR3. The V gene's germline CDR1 is SGHRS and CDR2 YFSETQ. Trimming shortened V by 7 bases and J by 6 bases, and 20 bases separated the two germline ends. CDR3 bases: TGCGCCAGCGCCCCCCACAGGGAAGGGGGCGAGCAGTACTTC. Translating gives CASAPHREGGEQYF.

This clone was found once. This sequence joins TRBV25-1 and TRBJ2-1; 7 nucleotides align to TRBD1. The CDR3 extends over 14 amino acids. V was clipped by 3 bases and J by 6 bases; unmatched bases: 5. Germline V gene lookup returns CDR1 MGHDK and CDR2 SYGVNS. The chain's CDR3 is CASSETGIFNEQFF. DNA of the CDR3: TGTGCCAGCAGTGAGACAGGGATTTTCAATGAGCAGTTCTTC. The whole variable domain, filled in from reference TRBV25-1 and TRBJ2-1, reads EADIYQTPRYLVIGTGKKITLECSQTMGHDKMYWYQQDPGMELHLIHYSYGVNSTEKGDLSSESTVSRIRTEHFPLTLESARPSHTSQYLCASSETGIFNEQFFGPGTRLTVL.

CDR3 sequence (DNA): TGTGCCAGCAGAACAGGGTTCGGGGAGCTGTTTTTT. It encodes CASRTGFGELFF. J is TRBJ2-2 and V is TRBV28; possible D gene TRBD1, 6 bases. V was clipped by 6 bases and J by 7 bases, with 9 bases between them. The CDR3 covers 12 residues. Germline-derived CDR1 and CDR2 are MDHEN and SYDVKM. The whole variable domain, filled in from reference TRBV28 and TRBJ2-2, reads DVKVTQSSRYLVKRTGEKVFLECVQDMDHENMFWYRQDPGLGLRLIYFSYDVKMKEKGDIPEGYSVSREKKERFSLILESASTNQTSMYLCASRTGFGELFFGEGSRLTVL.

The V gene is TRBV19, the J gene TRBJ2-1; D is possibly TRBD2 (5 bases). The CDR3 length is 16 residues. Germline V gene lookup returns CDR1 LNHDA and CDR2 SQIVND (reference sequence). Trimming cost V 2 bases and J 3 bases, with 14 bases left between them. CDR3 sequence reads: CASSITPAARYNEQFF. Here the CDR3 DNA reads TGTGCCAGTAGTATAACCCCAGCGGCCCGCTACAATGAGCAGTTCTTC.

The chain employs TRBV9 and TRBJ2-1; TRBD1 agrees at 7 bases. V lost 3 bases and J lost 5; bases outside the gene matches: 14. This CDR3 has 17 amino acids. CDR1 is SGDLS, CDR2 YYNGEE, per germline. This chain's CDR3 is CASSAPKGAPRDNEQFF. The CDR3 nucleotides read TGTGCCAGCAGCGCCCCGAAGGGGGCCCCCCGCGACAATGAGCAGTTCTTC.

This chain uses TRBV5-4 with TRBJ1-1, with a possible D match to TRBD1 (5 bases). The CDR3 runs to 14 residues. Trimming cost V 6 bases and J 1 base, with 13 bases left between them. Germline V gene sequence: CDR1 SGHNT, CDR2 YYREEE (reference sequence). The CDR3 coding sequence is TGTGCCAGCACCCCAGGGCAGGGGAACACTGAAGCTTTCTTT. Translated, it gives CASTPGQGNTEAFF.

Only a few counts were recorded for this clone. This sequence joins TRBV21-1 and TRBJ2-7; TRBD2, the D gene given by the table, was not confirmed from the DNA. TRBV21-1 is described as a pseudogene. The CDR3 has 17 residues. In DNA form, the CDR3 reads TGTGCCAGCAGCACCGGGACTGTCATGCGGGGACCCTACGAGCAGTACTTC. Its translation is CASSTGTVMRGPYEQYF.

V gene TRBV2 combines with J gene TRBJ2-1, with 8 positions matching TRBD2. The germline CDR1 and CDR2 sequences are SNHLY and FYNNEI. The CDR3 runs 15 residues. V lost 6 bases and J lost 9; bases outside the gene matches: 13. CDR3 loop: CASSDSGTHQREQFF. Here the CDR3 DNA reads TGTGCCAGCAGCGATAGCGGGACCCATCAACGTGAGCAGTTCTTC.

The chain uses TRBV5-6 and TRBJ1-4; TRBD1 is a possible D gene (6 bases). This CDR3 is built from 15 residues. In germline, CDR1 is SGHDT, CDR2 YYEEEE. Trimming removed 0 bases at V and 7 bases at J, with 13 bases between. The CDR3 is CASSLGPRGSEKLFF. CDR3 nucleotide sequence: TGTGCCAGCAGCTTGGGGCCTAGGGGGAGTGAAAAACTGTTTTTT.